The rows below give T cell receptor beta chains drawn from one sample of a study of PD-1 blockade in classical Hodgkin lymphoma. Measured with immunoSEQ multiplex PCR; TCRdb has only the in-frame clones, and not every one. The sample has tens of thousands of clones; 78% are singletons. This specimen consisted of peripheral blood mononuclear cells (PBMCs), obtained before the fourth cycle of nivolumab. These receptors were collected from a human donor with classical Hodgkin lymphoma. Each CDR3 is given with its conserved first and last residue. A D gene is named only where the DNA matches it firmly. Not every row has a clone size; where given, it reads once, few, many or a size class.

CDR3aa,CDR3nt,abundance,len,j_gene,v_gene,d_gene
CASSGLAPDTQYF,TGTGCCAGCTCCGGACTAGCTCCAGATACGCAGTATTTT,once,13,TRBJ2-3,TRBV19,TRBD2
CASRLGGPGYTF,TGTGCCAGCAGGCTAGGTGGCCCTGGCTACACCTTC,once,12,TRBJ1-2,TRBV2,.
CASIRTANTGELFF,TGTGCCAGTATCCGGACTGCGAACACCGGGGAGCTGTTTTTT,.,14,TRBJ2-2,TRBV19,.
CASSQDGQGDYEQYF,TGCGCCAGCAGCCAAGATGGACAGGGGGACTACGAGCAGTACTTC,.,15,TRBJ2-7,TRBV4-1,TRBD1
CASSPTVGGVNQPQHF,TGTGCCAGTAGCCCAACGGTTGGAGGGGTCAATCAGCCCCAGCATTTT,.,16,TRBJ1-5,TRBV19,.
CSVVSTEAFF,TGCAGCGTTGTATCCACTGAAGCTTTCTTT,few,10,TRBJ1-1,TRBV29-1,.
CASSYAGRIYEQYF,TGTGCCAGCAGTTACGCAGGGCGCATCTACGAGCAGTACTTC,.,14,TRBJ2-7,TRBV6-5,.
CASSLGTGSNEQYF,TGTGCCAGCAGCCTTGGGACAGGGTCTAACGAGCAGTACTTC,once,14,TRBJ2-7,TRBV7-9,TRBD1
CASSFADSVNSPLHF,TGCGCCAGCAGCTTCGCGGACAGCGTTAATTCACCCCTCCACTTT,.,15,TRBJ1-6,TRBV5-1,.
CASSLRTGALEQYF,TGTGCCAGCAGCTTACGGACAGGGGCTCTCGAGCAGTACTTC,.,14,TRBJ2-7,TRBV5-5,TRBD1
CASSSTGGYYNEQFF,TGCGCCAGCAGCTCGACAGGGGGCTACTACAATGAGCAGTTCTTC,.,15,TRBJ2-1,TRBV5-1,TRBD1
CASSQRPRESNEKLFF,TGTGCCAGCAGCCAACGACCCAGGGAGTCTAATGAAAAACTGTTTTTT,.,16,TRBJ1-4,TRBV4-2,.
CASSQTSARFYNEQFF,TGTGCCAGCAGTCAAACTAGCGCCCGATTCTACAATGAGCAGTTCTTC,.,16,TRBJ2-1,TRBV27,TRBD2
CASSQGGWTGADNEQFF,TGTGCCAGCAGCCAAGGGGGATGGACGGGCGCGGACAATGAGCAGTTCTTC,few,17,TRBJ2-1,TRBV4-2,.
CASRSGGRTDTQYF,TGTGCCAGTCGATCTGGCGGGAGAACAGATACGCAGTATTTT,.,14,TRBJ2-3,TRBV19,TRBD2
CASRLSSNTEAFF,TGCGCCAGCAGGTTATCATCGAACACTGAAGCTTTCTTT,few,13,TRBJ1-1,TRBV5-1,.
CASSLARSENEKLFF,TGTGCCAGCAGCTTAGCTCGATCGGAGAATGAAAAACTGTTTTTT,.,15,TRBJ1-4,TRBV7-9,.
CAISEQDYRGSYNEQFF,TGTGCCATCAGTGAGCAGGACTATCGAGGCTCCTACAATGAGCAGTTCTTC,.,17,TRBJ2-1,TRBV10-3,.
CAWSVGLSGNTIYF,TGTGCCTGGAGTGTAGGCCTCTCTGGAAACACCATATATTTT,few,14,TRBJ1-3,TRBV30,.
CASSYSSRGLVEAFF,TGTGCCAGCAGTTACTCATCCAGGGGGCTTGTTGAAGCTTTCTTT,.,15,TRBJ1-1,TRBV6-5,TRBD1
CASSFYQGDTGELFF,TGTGCCAGCAGTTTTTACCAGGGGGACACCGGGGAGCTGTTTTTT,.,15,TRBJ2-2,TRBV27,TRBD1
CAITRTGNYGYTF,TGTGCCATCACCAGGACAGGGAACTATGGCTACACCTTC,few,13,TRBJ1-2,TRBV10-3,TRBD1
CASSYSIPDEQYF,TGTGCCAGCAGTTACTCGATCCCCGACGAGCAGTACTTC,.,13,TRBJ2-7,TRBV6-5,.
CASSPRTDGYTF,TGTGCCAGCAGCCCGCGGACAGATGGCTACACCTTC,.,12,TRBJ1-2,TRBV7-8,.
CASSGRTGGFEKLFF,TGTGCCAGCAGCGGGCGGACAGGGGGTTTCGAAAAACTGTTTTTT,.,15,TRBJ1-4,TRBV9,TRBD1
CSASHYNEQFF,TGCAGTGCTTCCCATTACAATGAGCAGTTCTTC,.,11,TRBJ2-1,TRBV20-1,.
CASSAEVNTGELFF,TGTGCCAGCAGTGCCGAGGTTAACACCGGGGAGCTGTTTTTT,.,14,TRBJ2-2,TRBV6-1,.
CASSYARPTGGYTF,TGTGCCAGCAGTTACGCCAGGCCCACGGGGGGCTACACCTTC,few,14,TRBJ1-2,TRBV6-5,.
CASSLDRSNYGYTF,TGTGCCAGCAGCTTGGACAGATCTAACTATGGCTACACCTTC,many,14,TRBJ1-2,TRBV7-8,.
CASSENYEQYF,TGTGCCAGCAGTGAGAACTACGAGCAGTACTTC,.,11,TRBJ2-7,TRBV6-1,.
CASSLEPGVDYGYTF,TGCGCCAGCAGCTTGGAACCAGGGGTGGATTATGGCTACACCTTC,.,15,TRBJ1-2,TRBV5-1,.
CASSYTGEPNEKLFF,TGTGCCAGCAGTTACACAGGGGAACCTAATGAAAAACTGTTTTTT,.,15,TRBJ1-4,TRBV6-5,TRBD1
CASSFTGLGQPQHF,TGCGCCAGCAGCTTTACAGGGTTGGGTCAGCCCCAGCATTTT,.,14,TRBJ1-5,TRBV5-1,.
CASSTASGTTNYGYTF,TGTGCCAGCAGCACCGCGTCCGGGACAACTAACTATGGCTACACCTTC,.,16,TRBJ1-2,TRBV4-2,.
CASSQGGSVTEAFF,TGCGCCAGCAGCCAAGGGGGGAGTGTCACTGAAGCTTTCTTT,.,14,TRBJ1-1,TRBV4-3,.
CASSPPRQGDTEAFF,TGTGCCAGCAGTCCCCCTCGACAGGGAGACACTGAAGCTTTCTTT,.,15,TRBJ1-1,TRBV6-6,TRBD1
CASSRAGETQYF,TGTGCCAGCAGCAGGGCGGGAGAGACCCAGTACTTC,.,12,TRBJ2-5,TRBV6-5,.
CASSATGGRDEAFF,TGTGCCAGCAGCGCAACAGGGGGCCGGGATGAAGCTTTCTTT,.,14,TRBJ1-1,TRBV7-9,TRBD1
CASSDIGLANEKLFF,TGTGCCAGCAGTGATATAGGGCTTGCTAATGAAAAACTGTTTTTT,.,15,TRBJ1-4,TRBV2,.
CASSSRGGTGELFF,TGTGCCAGCAGTTCCCGCGGCGGGACCGGGGAGCTGTTTTTT,.,14,TRBJ2-2,TRBV6-5,.
CASSDWDSTDTQYF,TGTGCCAGCAGCGACTGGGACTCAACGGATACGCAGTATTTT,.,14,TRBJ2-3,TRBV7-8,.
CASSEWGGQNSGELFF,TGTGCCAGCAGTGAATGGGGAGGACAGAACTCCGGGGAGCTGTTTTTT,.,16,TRBJ2-2,TRBV25-1,.